One and the same sample provided the 24 T cell receptor beta chains below, sequenced in a study of vaccination effects on CD4 cells after COVID-19. Measured with immunoSEQ multiplex PCR; TCRdb has only the in-frame clones, and not every one. The sample contains more than 8,500 clones, around 74% of which appear only once. Once cultured for under 11 days, the cells underwent separation to obtain CD4+ T cells. Each participant was given two doses of one vaccine (BNT162b2 or mRNA-1273). Their specific antigens are unknown. Sequenced material: CD4+ T cells from PBMCs cultured without peptide, taken after COVID-19 vaccination. These receptor sequences come from a human donor who received a COVID-19 vaccine.

The chain carries TRBV5-4 and TRBJ1-6; tentatively, D is TRBD1 (5 bases). The germline gives CDR1 SGHNT, CDR2 YYREEE (reference sequence). The CDR3 is 13 residues long. Trimming stripped 4 bases from V and 7 bases from J, with 9 bases between. CDR3: CASSPGLNSPLHF. The CDR3 region has the DNA TGTGCCAGCAGCCCGGGGCTGAATTCACCCCTCCACTTT.

This clone is a singleton in its sample. The genes are TRBV2 and TRBJ2-5, with TRBD2 identical over 7 bases. CDR1 and CDR2 (germline): SNHLY, FYNNEI. Losses at the gene ends were 3 bases for V and 5 bases for J; bases not matched to a gene: 15. The CDR3 spans 17 residues. The CDR3: CASSDVASGTALETQYF. In nucleotides, the CDR3 is TGTGCCAGCAGTGACGTTGCTAGCGGCACAGCGCTGGAGACCCAGTACTTC. The variable domain in full, with the rest retrieved from reference TRBV2 and TRBJ2-5, is EPEVTQTPSHQVTQMGQEVILRCVPISNHLYFYWYRQILGQKVEFLVSFYNNEISEKSEIFDDQFSVERPDGSNFTLKIRSTKLEDSAMYFCASSDVASGTALETQYFGPGTRLLVL.

The rearrangement joins TRBV4-1 to TRBJ2-5, with D perhaps TRBD2 (6 bases). The CDR3 is 13 residues long. Germline V CDR1 and CDR2: MGHRA, YSYEKL. Trimming left V 0 bases short and J 9 bases short, with 11 bases between. The CDR3 sequence is CASSQEGRRPQYF. DNA for the CDR3: TGCGCCAGCAGCCAAGAAGGGAGGCGGCCCCAGTACTTC.

This chain links TRBV14 with TRBJ1-1, with D hard to call. The V and J ends lost 1 base and 7 bases respectively, with 10 bases between them. The germline gives CDR1 SGHDN, CDR2 FVKESK. This CDR3 has 13 amino acids. The CDR3 spells CASSQVGRGEAFF. Written as DNA, the CDR3 is TGTGCCAGCAGCCAAGTTGGGCGGGGTGAAGCTTTCTTT.

The V and J genes are TRBV19 and TRBJ1-1, with TRBD1 matching over 9 bases. The CDR3 has 12 residues. The V gene's germline CDR1 is LNHDA and CDR2 SQIVND (reference sequence). The junction had 8 bases not matched to a gene; V was cut back by 8 bases and J by 10 bases. The CDR3 coding sequence is TGTGCCAGTCGGGACCCGACAGGGGGAGCTTTCTTT. Translation gives CASRDPTGGAFF.

The CDR3 here is CASSLAGSKAYEQYF. In nucleotides, the CDR3 is TGTGCCAGCAGCTTAGCCGGGAGTAAGGCCTACGAGCAGTACTTC. The J gene is TRBJ2-7, the V gene TRBV7-9; weak D call: TRBD2 (6 bases). The CDR3 has 15 amino acids. CDR1 SEHNR and CDR2 FQNEAQ come from the germline V gene (reference sequence). The V end lost 0 bases, the J end lost 2 bases, and 11 bases lay between the germline ends.

The chain combines TRBV7-9 with TRBJ1-1; 9 bases agree with TRBD1. Germline V gene lookup returns CDR1 SEHNR and CDR2 FQNEAQ (reference sequence). CDR3 length: 13 residues. J gave up 5 bases and V 5 bases, and 3 bases lay outside the gene matches. In DNA form, the CDR3 reads TGTGCCAGCAGCGGACAGGGGAGGACTGAAGCTTTCTTT. Amino acids: CASSGQGRTEAFF.

This rearrangement joins TRBV14 to TRBJ2-5, with D unclear. CDR3 length: 13 amino acids. The V end lost 1 base, the J end lost 7 bases, and 10 bases lay between the germline ends. The germline CDR1 and CDR2 sequences are SGHDN and FVKESK. CDR3 residues: CASSQGQPGTQYF. CDR3 in DNA: TGTGCCAGCAGCCAAGGGCAACCCGGGACCCAGTACTTC.

The chain combines TRBV5-1 with TRBJ1-6; the match to TRBD1 covers 7 bases. V lost 0 bases, J lost 0 bases, and 6 bases stayed unmatched. The CDR3 runs to 18 residues. Germline V gene sequence: CDR1 SGHRS, CDR2 YFSETQ. CDR3 loop: CASSLVGTASSYNSPLHF. The CDR3 bases are TGCGCCAGCAGCTTGGTAGGGACAGCGAGCTCCTATAATTCACCCCTCCACTTT.

This chain joins TRBV15 and TRBJ2-2, with D tentatively TRBD2 (5 bases). This CDR3 comprises 14 residues. CDR1 is LNHNV, CDR2 YYDKDF, per germline (reference sequence). V was clipped by 8 bases and J by 0 bases, with 10 bases between them. The CDR3 DNA sequence: TGTGCCACCTCTGGGAGTGCGAACACCGGGGAGCTGTTTTTT. This codes for CATSGSANTGELFF.

Regarding this clone: A junction boundary mismatches the germline segment, possibly from a read error. V gene TRBV7-7 combines with J gene TRBJ2-1; 15 nucleotides align to TRBD2. Looked up from germline, CDR1 is SSHAT and CDR2 is FNYEAQ (reference sequence). CDR3 length: 15 residues. In DNA, the CDR3 is TGTGCTAGCAGCCCCGGACTAGCGGGGGGGCTTGAGCAGTTCTTC. Its translation is CASSPGLAGGLEQFF.

The V call is TRBV30, the J call TRBJ1-1, with a tentative D call TRBD1 (5 bases). The CDR3 has 13 amino acids. Trimming cost V 3 bases and J 10 bases, with 18 bases left between them. From germline, CDR1 is GTSNPN and CDR2 SVGIG (reference sequence). The CDR3 spells CAWSDKKGSRAFF. CDR3 bases: TGTGCCTGGAGCGATAAAAAGGGGTCCCGAGCTTTCTTT.

The V gene is TRBV28, the J gene TRBJ2-7; the match to TRBD1 covers 12 bases. The CDR3 covers 14 residues. V gave up 6 bases and J gave up 0 bases; unmatched junction bases: 0. Germline lookup yields CDR1 MDHEN and CDR2 SYDVKM. The CDR3 loop is CASRGQGASYEQYF. CDR3 nucleotides: TGTGCCAGCAGGGGACAGGGGGCCTCCTACGAGCAGTACTTC.

J is TRBJ2-1 and V is TRBV28, with 9 bases identical to TRBD1. In germline, CDR1 is MDHEN, CDR2 SYDVKM. The CDR3 covers 17 residues. After removal of 6 bases from V and 0 bases from J, the junction contained 9 bases not matched to a gene. CDR3 loop: CASSPPGQGTSYNEQFF. In nucleotides, the CDR3 is TGTGCCAGCAGCCCTCCGGGACAGGGTACCTCCTACAATGAGCAGTTCTTC.

The V gene is TRBV5-8, the J gene TRBJ2-1; no clear D gene. Germline CDR1 and CDR2: SGHTS and YDEGEE. The CDR3 is 15 amino acids. Trimming removed 6 bases from V and 0 bases from J, with 13 bases in between. The CDR3 region is CASTPPGSSYNEQFF. The CDR3, as DNA: TGTGCCAGCACCCCTCCGGGTTCCTCCTACAATGAGCAGTTCTTC. Complete variable domain (other parts from reference TRBV5-8 and TRBJ2-1): EAGVTQSPTHLIKTRGQQATLRCSPISGHTSVYWYQQALGLGLQFLLWYDEGEERNRGNFPPRFSGRQFPNYSSELNVNALELEDSALYLCASTPPGSSYNEQFFGPGTRLTVL.

This chain connects TRBV7-9 to TRBJ1-2; TRBD1 matches 9 bases. After removal of 0 bases from V and 8 bases from J, the junction contained 4 bases not matched to a gene. Germline V lookup: CDR1 SEHNR, CDR2 FQNEAQ (reference sequence). The CDR3 covers 14 residues. The CDR3 protein is CASSLAGQGDGYTF. The CDR3 DNA reads as TGTGCCAGCAGCTTAGCGGGACAGGGTGACGGCTACACCTTC.

The chain uses TRBV6-5 and TRBJ2-7; no clear D. From germline, CDR1 is MNHEY and CDR2 SVGAGI. V lost 0 bases and J lost 0, with 6 bases in between. The CDR3 loop spans 14 amino acids. The CDR3 region is CASSYSPDSYEQYF. CDR3 bases: TGTGCCAGCAGTTACTCACCAGACTCCTACGAGCAGTACTTC.

The V call is TRBV5-5, the J call TRBJ2-6, with D uncertain. The CDR3 length is 15 residues. Germline V gene lookup returns CDR1 SGHKS and CDR2 YYEKEE (reference sequence). V lost 0 bases and J 0 bases, leaving 4 bases between the germline ends. This CDR3 reads CASSLGVSGANVLTF. CDR3 DNA sequence: TGTGCCAGCAGCTTGGGCGTCTCTGGGGCCAACGTCCTGACTTTC. Full variable domain (rest looked up from reference TRBV5-5 and TRBJ2-6): DAGVTQSPTHLIKTRGQQVTLRCSPISGHKSVSWYQQVLGQGPQFIFQYYEKEERGRGNFPDRFSARQFPNYSSELNVNALLLGDSALYLCASSLGVSGANVLTFGAGSRLTVL.

This chain connects TRBV6-2 or TRBV6-3 to TRBJ1-6, with D maybe TRBD1 (5 bases). The CDR3 spans 14 residues. Germline V gives CDR1 MNHEY, CDR2 SVGEGT. V was trimmed by 3 bases and J by 7 bases, leaving 10 bases between them. CDR3 in amino acids: CASSYGTGNSPLHF. The CDR3 bases are TGTGCCAGCAGTTATGGGACGGGGAATTCACCCCTCCACTTT.

This chain connects TRBV24-1 to TRBJ2-3; D is possibly TRBD2 (5 bases). CDR3 length: 12 residues. Germline V lookup: CDR1 KGHDR, CDR2 SFDVKD. V lost 2 bases and J 8 bases, leaving 7 bases between the germline ends. The CDR3: CATSDYTSTQYF. The CDR3 bases are TGTGCCACCAGTGATTACACTAGTACGCAGTATTTT.

V and J are TRBV6-4 and TRBJ1-2; TRBD1 might be the D (6 bases). The germline V gene encodes CDR1 MRHNA and CDR2 SNTAGT. The V gene lost 3 bases and the J gene lost 3 bases, with 8 bases spanning the gap. This CDR3 has 13 amino acids. The CDR3: CASSEGGDYGYTF. CDR3 nucleotides: TGTGCCAGCAGTGAAGGGGGGGACTATGGCTACACCTTC.

The gene calls are TRBV7-2 and TRBJ2-1; no definite D call. V lost 3 bases and J 7 bases, leaving 13 bases between the germline ends. The CDR3 is 14 amino acids. Germline CDR1 reads SGHTA; CDR2 reads FQGNSA. The CDR3 is CASSFLSRTNEQFF. CDR3 in DNA: TGTGCCAGCAGCTTTCTTTCCCGGACGAATGAGCAGTTCTTC. Full variable domain (remainder filled in from reference TRBV7-2 and TRBJ2-1): GAGVSQSPSNKVTEKGKDVELRCDPISGHTALYWYRQSLGQGLEFLIYFQGNSAPDKSGLPSDRFSAERTGGSVSTLTIQRTQQEDSAVYLCASSFLSRTNEQFFGPGTRLTVL.

This clone was counted once. The genes are TRBV7-2 and TRBJ2-2; no firm D call. Looked up from germline, CDR1 is SGHTA and CDR2 is FQGNSA. The CDR3 has 14 amino acids. Deletions cut 5 bases from V and 4 bases from J, with 11 bases between. CDR3 DNA: TGTGCCAGCAGCCCCGCCCGAGGCACCGGGGAGCTGTTTTTT. Translation: CASSPARGTGELFF.

The chain couples TRBV5-5 to TRBJ1-4; D unresolved. CDR3 length equals 18 residues. Germline V gene sequence: CDR1 SGHKS, CDR2 YYEKEE (reference sequence). Trimming cost V 2 bases and J 0 bases, with 17 bases left between them. The CDR3 sequence is CASSFVGHPSATNEKLFF. For the CDR3, the DNA is TGTGCCAGCAGCTTCGTCGGGCACCCTAGTGCAACTAATGAAAAACTGTTTTTT. The whole variable domain, remainder taken from reference TRBV5-5 and TRBJ1-4, is DAGVTQSPTHLIKTRGQQVTLRCSPISGHKSVSWYQQVLGQGPQFIFQYYEKEERGRGNFPDRFSARQFPNYSSELNVNALLLGDSALYLCASSFVGHPSATNEKLFFGSGTQLSVL.